Shown below are 15 T cell receptor beta chains from a single sample sequenced in a study of T cells in Graves' hyperthyroidism and ophthalmopathy. Regions amplified from RNA transcripts were the TCR beta CDR3 regions. Researchers ran a first-round RT-PCR on the TCR CDR3 using the HTBI primer set. One entry per CDR3 protein, called by TCRdb with MiXCR from the multiplex PCR reads. The data hold a few hundred thousand distinct CDR3 sequences, with more than 45% observed a single time. Sequenced input: peripheral blood or thyroid tissue (not recorded which). Receptors were obtained from a woman in her late teens or twenties with Graves' hyperthyroidism.

The chain is built from TRBV2 and TRBJ1-2, with D hard to call. This CDR3 spans 14 amino acids. CDR1 and CDR2 from the germline V gene are SNHLY and FYNNEI. V was shortened by 8 bases and J by 5 bases, with 18 bases between the two germline ends. The CDR3 loop is CASRTHGMTYGYTF. The CDR3 DNA is TGTGCCAGCCGCACCCACGGGATGACTTATGGCTACACCTTC. Supplemented by reference TRBV2 and TRBJ1-2, the full variable domain reads EPEVTQTPSHQVTQMGQEVILRCVPISNHLYFYWYRQILGQKVEFLVSFYNNEISEKSEIFDDQFSVERPDGSNFTLKIRSTKLEDSAMYFCASRTHGMTYGYTFGSGTRLTVV.

Comments on this clonotype: This sequence may be a read error, since a much larger clone differs from it by one base. In DNA, the CDR3 is TGTGCCAGCACCTTGGACAGGGCCTCAAATTCACCCCTCCACTTT. Translated, it gives CASTLDRASNSPLHF. This rearrangement joins TRBV2 to TRBJ1-6; the match to TRBD1 covers 8 bases. Trimming at V came to 7 bases and at J to 7 bases, leaving 9 bases not matched to a gene. Per the germline V gene, CDR1 is SNHLY and CDR2 is FYNNEI. The CDR3 has 15 amino acids. The whole variable domain, filled in from reference TRBV2 and TRBJ1-6, reads EPEVTQTPSHQVTQMGQEVILRCVPISNHLYFYWYRQILGQKVEFLVSFYNNEISEKSEIFDDQFSVERPDGSNFTLKIRSTKLEDSAMYFCASTLDRASNSPLHFGNGTRLTVT.

This clonotype occurred once. The rearrangement links TRBV7-2 to TRBJ1-1; D ambiguous. The V end lost 5 bases, the J end lost 1 base, and 17 bases lay between the germline ends. CDR1 is SGHTA, CDR2 FQGNSA, per germline. This CDR3 spans 16 amino acids. The CDR3 loop is CASSPRTSGGNTEAFF. The DNA for the CDR3 is TGTGCCAGCAGCCCGCGGACTAGCGGCGGGAACACTGAAGCTTTCTTT.

Comments on this clonotype: The CDR3 end shows no conserved phenylalanine or tryptophan, and so a read error is likely. The DNA is omitted, as the CDR3 cannot be located on it reliably, and the CDR3 follows TCRdb's listing. The rearrangement joins TRBV7-3 to TRBJ2-6; the table's D call TRBD1 went unverified against the DNA. Germline lookup yields CDR1 SGHTA and CDR2 FQGTGA. The CDR3 length equals 13 residues, ends included. This CDR3 is CASSLGGQGRWDT.

This clonotype turned up a few times. The DNA of the CDR3 is TGCGCCAGCAGCGAGCTAGCGGGGGAGTACTCCTACGAGCAGTACTTC. Translating gives CASSELAGEYSYEQYF. The chain combines TRBV5-1 with TRBJ2-7; 10 positions agree with TRBD2. This CDR3 comprises 16 residues. J was trimmed by 0 bases and V by 4 bases; bases with no gene match: 7. Germline CDR1 SGHRS, CDR2 YFSETQ.

Concerning this clonotype itself: At one of its ends the junction is not consistent with the germline gene, which may arise from a read error. The chain couples TRBV6-5 to TRBJ2-7; tentatively, D is TRBD1 or TRBD2 (7 bases each). The germline CDR1 and CDR2 sequences are MNHEY and SVGAGI. CDR3 length: 13 residues. CDR3 nucleotides: TGTGCCATCAGTTACCAGGGGGGGTACGGGCAGTACTTC. This sequence encodes CAISYQGGYGQYF.

This clonotype was observed a handful of times. V is TRBV29-1 and J is TRBJ1-1, with D tentatively TRBD1 (5 bases). The V gene lost 0 bases and the J gene lost 1 base, with 15 bases spanning the gap. Germline V gives CDR1 SQVTM, CDR2 ANQGSEA. There are 16 residues in the CDR3. CDR3 DNA sequence: TGCAGCGTTGAAGAGGTAAGGGGCTGGGAGAACACTGAAGCTTTCTTT. Translated, it gives CSVEEVRGWENTEAFF.

This clonotype occurred a few times. The chain joins TRBV10-3 to TRBJ1-4; no definite D call. The CDR3 runs 13 residues. Germline loops: CDR1 ENHRY, CDR2 SYGVKD. Deletions cut 10 bases from V and 10 bases from J, with 19 bases between. The CDR3 sequence: CASVLEFGGKLFF. CDR3 nucleotides: TGTGCCAGCGTGTTGGAGTTTGGCGGAAAACTGTTTTTT.

This clonotype occurred a few times. The junction and the germline gene differ at one end; a read error may be behind it. The chain couples TRBV28 to TRBJ1-1; D is unresolved. Germline V gene lookup returns CDR1 MDHEN and CDR2 SYDVKM. This CDR3 is built from 11 residues. As DNA, the CDR3 is TGTGCCAGCAGTTTATGGACCGATTGGATTTTT. Its protein is CASSLWTDWIF.

CDR3: CASRMGRDYGYTF. CDR3 in DNA: TGTGCCAGCCGTATGGGGCGCGACTATGGCTACACCTTC. The rearrangement links TRBV15 to TRBJ1-2; the D gene is possibly TRBD1 (5 bases). The CDR3 length is 13 residues. The V and J ends lost 10 bases and 3 bases respectively, with 15 bases between them. Germline CDR1 LNHNV, CDR2 YYDKDF (reference sequence).

This chain links TRBV25-1 with TRBJ1-1; D is unresolved. Germline V gene sequence: CDR1 MGHDK, CDR2 SYGVNS. The CDR3 contains 10 residues. Between the trimmed V and J ends, which lost 4 bases and 7 bases, there was a span of 4 bases. Here the CDR3 DNA reads TGTGCCAGCAGTGTTTTTGAAGCTTTCTTT. Its protein is CASSVFEAFF. Full variable domain (missing parts from reference TRBV25-1 and TRBJ1-1): EADIYQTPRYLVIGTGKKITLECSQTMGHDKMYWYQQDPGMELHLIHYSYGVNSTEKGDLSSESTVSRIRTEHFPLTLESARPSHTSQYLCASSVFEAFFGQGTRLTVV.

At least ten counts were recorded for this clonotype. This rearrangement joins TRBV2 to TRBJ1-1; no clear D. The CDR3 spans 14 residues. V shed 4 bases and J shed 0 bases, with 9 bases lying between them. The V gene's germline CDR1 is SNHLY and CDR2 FYNNEI. The CDR3 protein is CASSVRSLNTEAFF. The CDR3 coding sequence is TGTGCCAGCAGTGTACGCAGCTTGAACACTGAAGCTTTCTTT.

The chain uses TRBV13 and TRBJ2-7; 10 bases are a match to TRBD1. CDR1 and CDR2 from the germline V gene are PRHDT and FYEKMQ (reference sequence). J gave up 5 bases and V 4 bases, and 8 bases lay outside the gene matches. The CDR3 extends over 15 amino acids. Here the CDR3 DNA reads TGTGCCAGCAGCTCCCGGGACAGGGGAGAGGACGAGCAGTACTTC. This gives the protein CASSSRDRGEDEQYF.

The chain employs TRBV29-1 and TRBJ1-1; a weak D match, TRBD1 (5 bases). Germline V CDR1 and CDR2: SQVTM, ANQGSEA. This CDR3 contains 12 residues. V lost 8 bases and J 0 bases, leaving 10 bases between the germline ends. For the CDR3, the DNA is TGCAGCTTGGGGACGGTGAACACTGAAGCTTTCTTT. Translated: CSLGTVNTEAFF.

The J gene is TRBJ1-2, the V gene TRBV19; the D is unclear. Trimming removed 5 bases from V and 2 bases from J, with 21 bases in between. This CDR3 has 17 amino acids. Looked up from germline, CDR1 is LNHDA and CDR2 is SQIVND (reference sequence). CDR3 nucleotide sequence: TGTGCCAGTAGTCCCTCGTTTGGACCGCAACAAAACTATGGCTACACCTTC. As protein: CASSPSFGPQQNYGYTF.